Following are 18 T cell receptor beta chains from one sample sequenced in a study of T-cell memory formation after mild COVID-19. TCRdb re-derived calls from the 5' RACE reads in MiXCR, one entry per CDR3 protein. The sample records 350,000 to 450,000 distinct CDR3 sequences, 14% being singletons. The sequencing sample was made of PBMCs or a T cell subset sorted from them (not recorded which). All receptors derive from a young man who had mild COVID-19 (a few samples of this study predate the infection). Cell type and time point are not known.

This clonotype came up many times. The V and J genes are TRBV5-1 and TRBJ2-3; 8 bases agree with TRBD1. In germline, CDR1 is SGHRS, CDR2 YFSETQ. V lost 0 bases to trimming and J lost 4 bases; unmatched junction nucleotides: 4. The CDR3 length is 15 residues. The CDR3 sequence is CASSLVGRGPDTQYF. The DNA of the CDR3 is TGCGCCAGCAGCTTGGTTGGCAGGGGGCCAGATACGCAGTATTTT. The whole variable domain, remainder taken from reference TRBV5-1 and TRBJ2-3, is KAGVTQTPRYLIKTRGQQVTLSCSPISGHRSVSWYQQTPGQGLQFLFEYFSETQRNKGNFPGRFSGRQFSNSRSEMNVSTLELGDSALYLCASSLVGRGPDTQYFGPGTRLTVL.

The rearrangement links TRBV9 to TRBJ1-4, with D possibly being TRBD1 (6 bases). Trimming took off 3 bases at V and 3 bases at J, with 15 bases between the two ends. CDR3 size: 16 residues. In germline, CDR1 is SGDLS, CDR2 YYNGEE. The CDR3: CASSATGYSSNEKLFF. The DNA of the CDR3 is TGTGCCAGCAGCGCTACAGGGTATTCGTCTAATGAAAAACTGTTTTTT.

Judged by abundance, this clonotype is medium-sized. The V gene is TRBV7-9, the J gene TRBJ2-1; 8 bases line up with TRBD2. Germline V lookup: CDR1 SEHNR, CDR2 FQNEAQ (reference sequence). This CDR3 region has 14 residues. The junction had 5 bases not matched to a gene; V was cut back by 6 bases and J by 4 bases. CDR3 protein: CASSLGGGYNEQFF. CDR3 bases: TGTGCCAGCAGTTTGGGCGGGGGGTACAATGAGCAGTTCTTC. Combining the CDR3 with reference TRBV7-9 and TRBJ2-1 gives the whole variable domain DTGVSQNPRHKITKRGQNVTFRCDPISEHNRLYWYRQTLGQGPEFLTYFQNEAQLEKSRLLSDRFSAERPKGSFSTLEIQRTEQGDSAMYLCASSLGGGYNEQFFGPGTRLTVL.

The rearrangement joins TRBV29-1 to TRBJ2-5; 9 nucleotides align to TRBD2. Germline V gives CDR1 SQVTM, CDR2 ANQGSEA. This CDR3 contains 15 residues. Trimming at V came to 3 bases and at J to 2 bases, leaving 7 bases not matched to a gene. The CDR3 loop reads CSVERGGRVQETQYF. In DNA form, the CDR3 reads TGCAGCGTTGAGCGGGGGGGCCGGGTACAAGAGACCCAGTACTTC.

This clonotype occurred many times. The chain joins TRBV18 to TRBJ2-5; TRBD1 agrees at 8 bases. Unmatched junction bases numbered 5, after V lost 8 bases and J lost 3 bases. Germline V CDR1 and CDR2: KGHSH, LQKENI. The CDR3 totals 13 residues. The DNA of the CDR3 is TGTGCCAGCAGTCCGGGACAGGAAGAGACCCAGTACTTC. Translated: CASSPGQEETQYF.

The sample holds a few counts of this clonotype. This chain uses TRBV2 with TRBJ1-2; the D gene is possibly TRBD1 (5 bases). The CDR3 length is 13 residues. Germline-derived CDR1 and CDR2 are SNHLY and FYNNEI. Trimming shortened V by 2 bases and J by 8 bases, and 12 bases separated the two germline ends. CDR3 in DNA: TGTGCCAGCAGTGAATTCCCGACAGCGGGCTACACCTTC. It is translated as CASSEFPTAGYTF.

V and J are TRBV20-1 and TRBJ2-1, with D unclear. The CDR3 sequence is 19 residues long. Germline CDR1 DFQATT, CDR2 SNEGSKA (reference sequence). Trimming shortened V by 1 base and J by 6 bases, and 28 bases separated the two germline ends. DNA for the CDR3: TGCAGTGCTAGAGGCGGCCGATCGGCTATGGTCCCAAGGGTCAATGAGCAGTTCTTC. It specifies CSARGGRSAMVPRVNEQFF.

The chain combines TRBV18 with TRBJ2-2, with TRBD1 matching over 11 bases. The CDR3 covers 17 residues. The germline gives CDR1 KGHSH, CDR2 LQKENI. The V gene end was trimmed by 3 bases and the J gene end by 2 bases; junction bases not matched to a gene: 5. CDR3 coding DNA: TGTGCCAGCTCACCCCGGGACAGGGGGTTAAACACCGGGGAGCTGTTTTTT. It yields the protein CASSPRDRGLNTGELFF.

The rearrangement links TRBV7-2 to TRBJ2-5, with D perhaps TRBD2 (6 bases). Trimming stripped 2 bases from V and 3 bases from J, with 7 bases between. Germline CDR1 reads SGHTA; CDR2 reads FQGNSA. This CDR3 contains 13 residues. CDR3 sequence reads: CASSLIAEETQYF. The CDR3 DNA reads TGTGCCAGCAGCTTAATAGCGGAAGAGACCCAGTACTTC. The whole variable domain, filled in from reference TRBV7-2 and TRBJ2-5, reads GAGVSQSPSNKVTEKGKDVELRCDPISGHTALYWYRQSLGQGLEFLIYFQGNSAPDKSGLPSDRFSAERTGGSVSTLTIQRTQQEDSAVYLCASSLIAEETQYFGPGTRLLVL.

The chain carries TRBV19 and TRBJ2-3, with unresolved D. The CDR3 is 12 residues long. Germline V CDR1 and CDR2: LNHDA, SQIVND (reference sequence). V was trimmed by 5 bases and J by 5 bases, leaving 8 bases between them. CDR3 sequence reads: CASSRRRDTQYF. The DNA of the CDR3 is TGTGCCAGTAGTCGAAGGAGAGATACGCAGTATTTT.

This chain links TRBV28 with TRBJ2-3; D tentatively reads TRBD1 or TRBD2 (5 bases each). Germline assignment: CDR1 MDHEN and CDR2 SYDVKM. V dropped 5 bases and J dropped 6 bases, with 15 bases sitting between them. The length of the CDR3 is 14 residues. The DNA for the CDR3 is TGTGCCAGCAGTCCCGGGGCCCCCCGGGATACGCAGTATTTT. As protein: CASSPGAPRDTQYF.

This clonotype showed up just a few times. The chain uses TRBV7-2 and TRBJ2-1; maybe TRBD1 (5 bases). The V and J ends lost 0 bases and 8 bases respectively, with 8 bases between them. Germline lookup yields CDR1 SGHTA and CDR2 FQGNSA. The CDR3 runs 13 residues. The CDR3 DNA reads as TGTGCCAGCAGCTTAGCGGGGCTCGATGAGCAGTTCTTC. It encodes CASSLAGLDEQFF.

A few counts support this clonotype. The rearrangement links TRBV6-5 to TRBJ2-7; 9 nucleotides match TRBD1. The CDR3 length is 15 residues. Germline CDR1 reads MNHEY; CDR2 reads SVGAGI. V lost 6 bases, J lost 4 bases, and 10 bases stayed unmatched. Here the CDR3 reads CASSQTGTGIYEQYF. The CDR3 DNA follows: TGTGCCAGCAGCCAGACCGGGACAGGGATTTACGAGCAGTACTTC.

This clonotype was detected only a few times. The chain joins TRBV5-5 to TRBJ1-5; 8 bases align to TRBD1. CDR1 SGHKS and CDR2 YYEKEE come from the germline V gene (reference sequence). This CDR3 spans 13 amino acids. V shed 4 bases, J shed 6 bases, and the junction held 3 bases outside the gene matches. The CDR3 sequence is CASSNDRGQPQHF. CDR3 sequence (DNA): TGTGCCAGCAGCAATGACAGGGGTCAGCCCCAGCATTTT.

This CDR3 is CASRGPAPREGNIQYF. DNA for the CDR3: TGTGCCAGCAGGGGACCAGCGCCTAGGGAGGGAAACATTCAGTACTTC. The chain links TRBV6-1 to TRBJ2-4, with 7 positions matching TRBD2. The CDR3 is made up of 16 amino acids. Per germline, CDR1 MNHNS and CDR2 SASEGT. V trimming: 6 bases; J trimming: 6 bases; junction bases outside the gene matches: 14.

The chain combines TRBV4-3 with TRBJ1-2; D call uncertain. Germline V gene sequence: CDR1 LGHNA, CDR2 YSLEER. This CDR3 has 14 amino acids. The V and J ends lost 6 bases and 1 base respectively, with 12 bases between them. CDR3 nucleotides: TGCGCCAGCAGTCGGCAAGGCTTTAACTATGGCTACACCTTC. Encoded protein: CASSRQGFNYGYTF.

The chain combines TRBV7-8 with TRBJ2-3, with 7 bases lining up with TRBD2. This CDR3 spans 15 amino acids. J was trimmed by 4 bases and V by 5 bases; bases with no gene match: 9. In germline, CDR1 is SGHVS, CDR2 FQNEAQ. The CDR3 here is CASSLSGSGADTQYF. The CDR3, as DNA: TGTGCCAGCAGCCTTAGCGGGTCAGGTGCAGATACGCAGTATTTT.

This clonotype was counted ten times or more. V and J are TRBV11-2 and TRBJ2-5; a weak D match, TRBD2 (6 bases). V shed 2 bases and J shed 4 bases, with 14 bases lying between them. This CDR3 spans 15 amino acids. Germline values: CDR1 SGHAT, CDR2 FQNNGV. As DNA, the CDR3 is TGTGCCAGCAGCTTACTCGGGCGGGAATCAGAGACCCAGTACTTC. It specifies CASSLLGRESETQYF.